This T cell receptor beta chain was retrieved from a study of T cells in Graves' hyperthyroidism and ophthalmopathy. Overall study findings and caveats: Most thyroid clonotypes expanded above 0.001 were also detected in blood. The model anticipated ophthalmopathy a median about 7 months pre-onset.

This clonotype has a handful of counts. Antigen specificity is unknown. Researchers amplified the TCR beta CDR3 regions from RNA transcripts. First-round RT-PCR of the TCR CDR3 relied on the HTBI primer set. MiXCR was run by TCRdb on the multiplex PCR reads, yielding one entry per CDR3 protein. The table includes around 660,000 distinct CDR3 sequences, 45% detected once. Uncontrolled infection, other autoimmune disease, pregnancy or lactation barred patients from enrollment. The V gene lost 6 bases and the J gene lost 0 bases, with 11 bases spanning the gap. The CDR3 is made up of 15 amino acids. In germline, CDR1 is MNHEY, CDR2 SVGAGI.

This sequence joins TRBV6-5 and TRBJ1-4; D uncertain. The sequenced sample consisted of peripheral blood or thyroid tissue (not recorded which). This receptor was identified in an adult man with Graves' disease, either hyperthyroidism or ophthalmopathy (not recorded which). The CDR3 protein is CASSRGLPTNEKLFF. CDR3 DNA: TGTGCCAGCAGCCGTGGACTCCCAACTAATGAAAAACTGTTTTTT.